These 15 T cell receptor beta chains share one sample of origin, sequenced in a study of T-cell reconstitution after alpha-beta-depleted transplantation in children. During its preparation, the TCRbeta library received unique molecular identifiers. TCRdb re-derived calls from the PCR reads in MiXCR, one entry per CDR3 protein. The sample consists of hundreds of thousands of distinct CDR3 sequences, approximately 10% of them appearing once. Here the sequenced sample was PBMCs from the stem cell graft donor, taken from the stem cell graft. The receptor set was obtained from a human donor who donated a stem cell graft to a child with acute lymphoblastic leukemia.

This clonotype was counted at least ten times. The chain joins TRBV29-1 to TRBJ2-2, with D unclear. The CDR3 consists of 18 residues. V was pared by 0 bases and J by 2 bases, with 19 bases between. CDR1 is SQVTM, CDR2 ANQGSEA, per germline. Written as DNA, the CDR3 is TGCAGCGTTGAAGATACTTCACGGCATACCCCTAACACCGGGGAGCTGTTTTTT. Translating it yields CSVEDTSRHTPNTGELFF.

This clonotype was seen at least ten times. The chain has TRBV20-1 and TRBJ1-1, with a weak D call TRBD1 (6 bases). The V gene's germline CDR1 is DFQATT and CDR2 SNEGSKA (reference sequence). The CDR3 consists of 14 residues. The V end was cut by 6 bases, the J end by 1 base, with 15 bases between. CDR3: CSAPTSTGNTEAFF. The CDR3 bases are TGCAGTGCACCCACCTCGACAGGGAACACTGAAGCTTTCTTT.

The sample holds many counts of this clonotype. This chain uses TRBV20-1 with TRBJ2-1; 8 nucleotides line up with TRBD1. The CDR3 is 16 amino acids. Per the germline V gene, CDR1 is DFQATT and CDR2 is SNEGSKA (reference sequence). The V gene end was trimmed by 1 base and the J gene end by 3 bases; junction bases not matched to a gene: 8. The CDR3 here is CSARGTKDRDYNEQFF. CDR3 DNA sequence: TGCAGTGCTAGAGGGACCAAGGACAGGGACTACAATGAGCAGTTCTTC.

The sample holds a few counts of this clonotype. The chain employs TRBV6-2 or TRBV6-3 and TRBJ2-7; 7 bases map to TRBD1. CDR1 and CDR2 from the germline V gene are MNHEY and SVGEGT. Trimming took 4 bases from V and 7 from J; bases not matched to a gene: 10. The CDR3 has 14 amino acids. The CDR3 nucleotides read TGTGCCAGCAGTTTATACCGGGACAGAGAGGAGCAGTACTTC. Residues: CASSLYRDREEQYF.

There are a few counts of this clonotype. This chain joins TRBV12-3 or TRBV12-4 and TRBJ1-4; possibly TRBD1 for D (5 bases). With 0 bases removed from V and 5 bases from J, the gap between germline ends came to 16 bases. This CDR3 region has 17 residues. The CDR3 DNA reads TGTGCCAGCAGTTTAGCATGGGACGCCCTACGCAATGAAAAACTGTTTTTT. It translates to CASSLAWDALRNEKLFF.

The J gene is TRBJ2-1, the V gene TRBV6-5, with TRBD2 identical over 7 bases. Germline CDR1 MNHEY, CDR2 SVGAGI. This CDR3 is 19 amino acids long. The junction had 13 bases not matched to a gene; V was cut back by 2 bases and J by 0 bases. The CDR3 DNA follows: TGTGCCAGCAGTTACCCGGCCTCCGGCGGGGGAGGCTCCTACAATGAGCAGTTCTTC. Translating gives CASSYPASGGGGSYNEQFF.

V and J are TRBV19 and TRBJ1-2; D is unclear. Between the trimmed V and J ends, which lost 10 bases and 5 bases, there was a span of 20 bases. This CDR3 is 14 amino acids long. Per germline, CDR1 LNHDA and CDR2 SQIVND (reference sequence). CDR3 sequence reads: CATFPGPSAYGYTF. In DNA, the CDR3 is TGTGCCACCTTTCCCGGGCCGTCCGCATATGGCTACACCTTC.

The chain employs TRBV29-1 and TRBJ1-3; TRBD1 is a possible D gene (5 bases). Germline CDR1 SQVTM, CDR2 ANQGSEA. The ends were cut back, 5 bases at V and 0 bases at J, with 11 bases in the middle. The CDR3 has 14 amino acids. Here the CDR3 reads CSVTNRGSGNTIYF. In DNA, the CDR3 is TGCAGCGTTACGAATAGGGGCTCTGGAAACACCATATATTTT. The full variable domain, its missing parts supplied by reference TRBV29-1 and TRBJ1-3, is SAVISQKPSRDICQRGTSLTIQCQVDSQVTMMFWYRQQPGQSLTLIATANQGSEATYESGFVIDKFPISRPNLTFSTLTVSNMSPEDSSIYLCSVTNRGSGNTIYFGEGSWLTVV.

The genes are TRBV7-9 and TRBJ2-7, with TRBD1 identical over 9 bases. This CDR3 contains 16 residues. Germline values: CDR1 SEHNR, CDR2 FQNEAQ (reference sequence). V shed 5 bases and J 4 bases; nucleotides not matched to a gene: 12. CDR3 protein: CASSGTDGTGKYEQYF. CDR3 in DNA: TGTGCCAGCAGCGGGACGGACGGGACAGGGAAGTACGAGCAGTACTTC.

The chain's CDR3 is CSAAGALASYNEQFF. In DNA, the CDR3 is TGCAGTGCGGCGGGGGCCCTTGCCTCCTACAATGAGCAGTTCTTC. The J gene is TRBJ2-1, the V gene TRBV20-1, with D possibly matching TRBD2 (7 bases). This CDR3 contains 15 residues. V gave up 6 bases and J gave up 0 bases, with 15 bases separating them. Germline lookup yields CDR1 DFQATT and CDR2 SNEGSKA (reference sequence).

This clonotype was counted only a few times. The chain is built from TRBV7-8 and TRBJ2-4; 10 positions match TRBD1. Germline CDR1 is SGHVS and CDR2 is FQNEAQ. J lost 0 bases, V lost 1 base, and 6 bases had no gene match. The CDR3 spans 18 residues. As DNA, the CDR3 is TGTGCCAGCAGCTTAGGTCGACAGGGGGCGAAAGCCAAAAACATTCAGTACTTC. Translation: CASSLGRQGAKAKNIQYF. The variable domain in full, completed from reference TRBV7-8 and TRBJ2-4, reads GAGVSQSPRYKVAKRGQDVALRCDPISGHVSLFWYQQALGQGPEFLTYFQNEAQLDKSGLPSDRFFAERPEGSVSTLKIQRTQQEDSAVYLCASSLGRQGAKAKNIQYFGAGTRLSVL.

This clonotype was picked up a small number of times. The chain uses TRBV6-1 and TRBJ1-4; a weak D match, TRBD1 (5 bases). This CDR3 has 15 amino acids. V was trimmed by 3 bases and J by 5 bases, leaving 13 bases between them. Germline CDR1 and CDR2: MNHNS and SASEGT. The chain's CDR3 is CASSDRGAWNEKLFF. CDR3 bases: TGTGCCAGCAGTGACCGGGGCGCATGGAATGAAAAACTGTTTTTT.

At least ten counts were recorded for this clonotype. J is TRBJ2-1 and V is TRBV3-1; 11 bases agree with TRBD2. The V segment lost 6 bases and the J segment 5 bases; nucleotides outside the gene matches: 12. The CDR3 sequence is 17 residues long. Per germline, CDR1 LGHDT and CDR2 YNNKEL (reference sequence). The CDR3 DNA follows: TGTGCCAGCAGGGCTGCCAGGGGGACTAGCGGACACAATGAGCAGTTCTTC. It is translated as CASRAARGTSGHNEQFF.

The V and J genes are TRBV4-3 and TRBJ2-2; 7 bases line up with TRBD2. Germline CDR1 LGHNA, CDR2 YSLEER. Trimming removed 0 bases from V and 7 bases from J; junction bases left unmatched: 11. The CDR3 runs to 17 residues. CDR3 protein: CASSQDYPSGLGGELFF. DNA for the CDR3: TGCGCCAGCAGCCAAGATTATCCTAGCGGTTTGGGCGGGGAGCTGTTTTTT.

This clonotype showed up many times. This chain links TRBV2 with TRBJ2-7; 7 nucleotides match TRBD1. Germline values: CDR1 SNHLY, CDR2 FYNNEI. There are 12 residues in the CDR3. Unmatched junction bases numbered 3, after V lost 7 bases and J lost 3 bases. The CDR3 DNA follows: TGTGCCAGCACCGGGACAGACTACGAGCAGTACTTC. The encoded protein is CASTGTDYEQYF. The full variable domain, its missing parts supplied by reference TRBV2 and TRBJ2-7, is EPEVTQTPSHQVTQMGQEVILRCVPISNHLYFYWYRQILGQKVEFLVSFYNNEISEKSEIFDDQFSVERPDGSNFTLKIRSTKLEDSAMYFCASTGTDYEQYFGPGTRLTVT.